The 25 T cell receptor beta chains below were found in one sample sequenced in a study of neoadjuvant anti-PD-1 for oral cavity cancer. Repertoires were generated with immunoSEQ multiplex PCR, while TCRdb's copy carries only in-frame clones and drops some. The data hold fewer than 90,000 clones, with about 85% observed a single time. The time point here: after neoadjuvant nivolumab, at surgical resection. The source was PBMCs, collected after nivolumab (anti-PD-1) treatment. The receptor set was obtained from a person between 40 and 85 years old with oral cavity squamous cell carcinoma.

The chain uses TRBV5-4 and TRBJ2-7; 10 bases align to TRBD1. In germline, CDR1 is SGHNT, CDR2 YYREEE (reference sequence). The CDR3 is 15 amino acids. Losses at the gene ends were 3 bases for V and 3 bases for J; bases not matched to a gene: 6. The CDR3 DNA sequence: TGTGCCAGCAGCTGGGACAGGGGAACCGGCTACGAGCAGTACTTC. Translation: CASSWDRGTGYEQYF.

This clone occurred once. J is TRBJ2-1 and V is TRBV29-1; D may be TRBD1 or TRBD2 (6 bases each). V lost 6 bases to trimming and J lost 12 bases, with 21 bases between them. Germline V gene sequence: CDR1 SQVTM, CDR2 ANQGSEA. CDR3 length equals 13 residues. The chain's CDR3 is CSVEGVREIRQFF. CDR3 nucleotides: TGCAGCGTCGAGGGGGTCCGGGAGATAAGGCAGTTCTTC.

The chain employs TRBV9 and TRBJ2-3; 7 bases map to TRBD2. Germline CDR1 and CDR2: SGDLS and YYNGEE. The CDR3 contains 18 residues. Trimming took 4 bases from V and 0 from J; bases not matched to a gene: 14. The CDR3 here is CASSPDGRAGLSTDTQYF. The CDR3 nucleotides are TGTGCCAGCAGCCCTGATGGGAGAGCGGGGCTAAGCACAGATACGCAGTATTTT. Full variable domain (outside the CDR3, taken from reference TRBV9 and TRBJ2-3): DSGVTQTPKHLITATGQRVTLRCSPRSGDLSVYWYQQSLDQGLQFLIQYYNGEERAKGNILERFSAQQFPDLHSELNLSSLELGDSALYFCASSPDGRAGLSTDTQYFGPGTRLTVL.

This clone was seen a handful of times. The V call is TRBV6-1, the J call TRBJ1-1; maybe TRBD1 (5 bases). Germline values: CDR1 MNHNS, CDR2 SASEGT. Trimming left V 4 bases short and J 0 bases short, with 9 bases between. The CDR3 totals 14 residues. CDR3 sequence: CASSVEQVNTEAFF. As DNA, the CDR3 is TGTGCCAGCAGTGTGGAACAGGTGAACACTGAAGCTTTCTTT.

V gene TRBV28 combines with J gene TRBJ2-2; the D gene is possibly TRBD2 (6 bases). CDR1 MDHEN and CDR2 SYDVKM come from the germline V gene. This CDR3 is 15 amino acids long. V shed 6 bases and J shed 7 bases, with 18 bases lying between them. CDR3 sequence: CASSDSGLISGELFF. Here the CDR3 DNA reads TGTGCCAGCAGCGACAGCGGGTTAATTAGCGGGGAGCTGTTTTTT. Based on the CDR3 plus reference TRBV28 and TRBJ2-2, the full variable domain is DVKVTQSSRYLVKRTGEKVFLECVQDMDHENMFWYRQDPGLGLRLIYFSYDVKMKEKGDIPEGYSVSREKKERFSLILESASTNQTSMYLCASSDSGLISGELFFGEGSRLTVL.

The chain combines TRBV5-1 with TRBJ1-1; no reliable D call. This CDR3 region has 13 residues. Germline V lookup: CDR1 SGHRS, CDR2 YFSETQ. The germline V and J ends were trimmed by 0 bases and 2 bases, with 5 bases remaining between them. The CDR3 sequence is CASSLEFNTEAFF. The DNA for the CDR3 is TGCGCCAGCAGCTTGGAATTCAACACTGAAGCTTTCTTT.

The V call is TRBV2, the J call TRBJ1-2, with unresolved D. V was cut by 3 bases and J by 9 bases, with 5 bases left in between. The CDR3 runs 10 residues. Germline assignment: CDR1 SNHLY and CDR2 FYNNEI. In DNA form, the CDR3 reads TGTGCCAGCAGTGACAGCAGCTACACCTTC. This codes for CASSDSSYTF.

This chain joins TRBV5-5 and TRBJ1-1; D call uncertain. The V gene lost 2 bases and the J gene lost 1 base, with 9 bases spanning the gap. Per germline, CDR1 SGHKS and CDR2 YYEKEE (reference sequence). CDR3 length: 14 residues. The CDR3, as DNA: TGTGCCAGCAGCTTCTCACAGACGAACACTGAAGCTTTCTTT. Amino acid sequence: CASSFSQTNTEAFF.

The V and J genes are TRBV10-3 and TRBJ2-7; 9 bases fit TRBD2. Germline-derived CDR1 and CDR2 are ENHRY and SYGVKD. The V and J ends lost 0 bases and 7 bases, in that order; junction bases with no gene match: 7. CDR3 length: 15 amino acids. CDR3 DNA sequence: TGTGCCATCAGTGAGTCAGGTAGCGGGAGTTGGGAGCAGTACTTC. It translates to CAISESGSGSWEQYF.

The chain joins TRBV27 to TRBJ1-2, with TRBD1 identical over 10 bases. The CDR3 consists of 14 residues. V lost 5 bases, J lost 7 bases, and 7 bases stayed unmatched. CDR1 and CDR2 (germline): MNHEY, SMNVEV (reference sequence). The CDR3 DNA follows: TGTGCCAGCAGTGCCACGGACAGGGGGTTTGGCTACACCTTC. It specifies CASSATDRGFGYTF.

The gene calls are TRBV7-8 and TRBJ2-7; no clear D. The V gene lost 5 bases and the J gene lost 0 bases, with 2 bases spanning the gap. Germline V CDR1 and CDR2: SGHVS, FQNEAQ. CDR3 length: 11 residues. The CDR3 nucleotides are TGTGCCAGCAGCCTCTCCTACGAGCAGTACTTC. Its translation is CASSLSYEQYF.

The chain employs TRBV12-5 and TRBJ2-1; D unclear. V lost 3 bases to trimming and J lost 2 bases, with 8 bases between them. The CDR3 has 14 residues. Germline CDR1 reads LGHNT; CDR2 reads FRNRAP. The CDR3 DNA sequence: TGTGCTAGTGGTTTTGGCTACACCTACAATGAGCAGTTCTTC. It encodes CASGFGYTYNEQFF. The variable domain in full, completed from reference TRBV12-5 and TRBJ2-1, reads DARVTQTPRHKVTEMGQEVTMRCQPILGHNTVFWYRQTMMQGLELLAYFRNRAPLDDSGMPKDRFSAEMPDATLATLKIQPSEPRDSAVYFCASGFGYTYNEQFFGPGTRLTVL.

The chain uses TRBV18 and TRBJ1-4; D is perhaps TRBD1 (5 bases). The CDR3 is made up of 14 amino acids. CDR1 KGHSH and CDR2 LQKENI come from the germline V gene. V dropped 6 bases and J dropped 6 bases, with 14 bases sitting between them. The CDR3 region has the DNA TGTGCCAGCTCCCTACGAGGGGCGGATGAAAAACTGTTTTTT. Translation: CASSLRGADEKLFF. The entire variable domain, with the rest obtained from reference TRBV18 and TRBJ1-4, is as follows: NAGVMQNPRHLVRRRGQEARLRCSPMKGHSHVYWYRQLPEEGLKFMVYLQKENIIDESGMPKERFSAEFPKEGPSILRIQQVVRGDSAAYFCASSLRGADEKLFFGSGTQLSVL.

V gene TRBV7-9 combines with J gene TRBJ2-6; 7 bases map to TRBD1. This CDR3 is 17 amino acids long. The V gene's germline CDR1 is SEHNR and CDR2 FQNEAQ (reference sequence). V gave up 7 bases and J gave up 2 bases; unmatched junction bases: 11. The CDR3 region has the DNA TGTGCCAGCACCCTCGGGACAGCAATTCCTGGGGCCAACGTCCTGACTTTC. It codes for CASTLGTAIPGANVLTF.

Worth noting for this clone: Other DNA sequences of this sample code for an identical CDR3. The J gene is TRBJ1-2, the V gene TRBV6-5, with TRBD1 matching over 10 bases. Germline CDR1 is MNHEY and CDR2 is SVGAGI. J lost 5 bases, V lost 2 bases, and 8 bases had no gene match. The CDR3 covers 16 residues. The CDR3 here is CASSYLRTGGGYGYTF. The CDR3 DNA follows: TGTGCCAGCAGTTACCTCAGGACAGGGGGGGGGTATGGCTACACCTTC.

CDR3 sequence reads: CASSIQGVHGANVLTF. The CDR3 nucleotides read TGTGCCAGCAGCATTCAGGGGGTCCACGGGGCCAACGTCCTGACTTTC. The genes are TRBV5-6 and TRBJ2-6; TRBD1 matches 7 bases. The germline gives CDR1 SGHDT, CDR2 YYEEEE. Unmatched junction bases numbered 8, after V lost 4 bases and J lost 4 bases. This CDR3 has 16 residues.

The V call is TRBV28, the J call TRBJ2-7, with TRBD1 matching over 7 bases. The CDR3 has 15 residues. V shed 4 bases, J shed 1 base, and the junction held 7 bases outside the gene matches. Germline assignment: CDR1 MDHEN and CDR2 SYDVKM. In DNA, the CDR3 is TGTGCCAGCAGTTCCTTCGGGACAGCTTCCTACGAGCAGTACTTC. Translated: CASSSFGTASYEQYF. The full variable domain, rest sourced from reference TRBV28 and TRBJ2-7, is DVKVTQSSRYLVKRTGEKVFLECVQDMDHENMFWYRQDPGLGLRLIYFSYDVKMKEKGDIPEGYSVSREKKERFSLILESASTNQTSMYLCASSSFGTASYEQYFGPGTRLTVT.

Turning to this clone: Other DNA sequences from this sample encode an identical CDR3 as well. In nucleotides, the CDR3 is TGTGCCAGCAGTTACTCGCTCAGGGGGCACGGGGAGACCCAGTACTTC. Translation gives CASSYSLRGHGETQYF. The V and J genes are TRBV6-5 and TRBJ2-5; 8 bases line up with TRBD1. Germline-derived CDR1 and CDR2 are MNHEY and SVGAGI. The CDR3 loop spans 16 amino acids. V was pared by 0 bases and J by 5 bases, with 8 bases of the junction left unmatched.

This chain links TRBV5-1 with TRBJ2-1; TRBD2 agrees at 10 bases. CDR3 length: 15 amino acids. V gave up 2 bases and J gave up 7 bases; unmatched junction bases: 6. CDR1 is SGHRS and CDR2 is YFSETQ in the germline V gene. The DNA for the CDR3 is TGCGCCAGCAGCTTTCTAGCGGGAGTAGGAAATGAGCAGTTCTTC. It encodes CASSFLAGVGNEQFF.

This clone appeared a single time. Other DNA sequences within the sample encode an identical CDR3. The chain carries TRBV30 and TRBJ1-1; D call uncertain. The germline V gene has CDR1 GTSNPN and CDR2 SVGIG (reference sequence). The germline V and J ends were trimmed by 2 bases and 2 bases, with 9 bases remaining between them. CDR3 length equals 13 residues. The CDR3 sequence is CAWSPGTNTEAFF. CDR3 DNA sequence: TGTGCCTGGAGTCCGGGAACCAACACTGAAGCTTTCTTT.

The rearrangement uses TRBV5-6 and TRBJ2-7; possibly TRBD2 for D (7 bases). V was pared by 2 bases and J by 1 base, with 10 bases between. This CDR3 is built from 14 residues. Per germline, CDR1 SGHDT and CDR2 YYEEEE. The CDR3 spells CASSLGGASYEQYF. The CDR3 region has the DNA TGTGCCAGCAGCTTAGGGGGGGCTTCCTACGAGCAGTACTTC.

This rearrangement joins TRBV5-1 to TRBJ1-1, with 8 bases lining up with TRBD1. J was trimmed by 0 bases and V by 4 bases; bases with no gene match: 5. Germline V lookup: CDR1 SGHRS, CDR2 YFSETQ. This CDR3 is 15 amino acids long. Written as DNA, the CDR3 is TGCGCCAGCAGCCGTGGACAGGGTGTGAACACTGAAGCTTTCTTT. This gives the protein CASSRGQGVNTEAFF.

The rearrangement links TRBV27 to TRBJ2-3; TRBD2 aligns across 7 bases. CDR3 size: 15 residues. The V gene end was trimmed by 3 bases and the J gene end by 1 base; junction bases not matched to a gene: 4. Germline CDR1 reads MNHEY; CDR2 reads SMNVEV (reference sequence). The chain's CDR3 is CASSLTSSGTDTQYF. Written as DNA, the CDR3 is TGTGCCAGCAGTTTGACTAGCTCGGGCACAGATACGCAGTATTTT.

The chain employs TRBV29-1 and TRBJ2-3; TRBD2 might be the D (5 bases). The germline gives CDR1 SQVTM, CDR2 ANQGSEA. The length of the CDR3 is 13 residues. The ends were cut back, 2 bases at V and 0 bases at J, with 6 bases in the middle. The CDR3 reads CSVESSSTDTQYF. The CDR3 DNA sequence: TGCAGCGTTGAATCTAGCAGCACAGATACGCAGTATTTT.

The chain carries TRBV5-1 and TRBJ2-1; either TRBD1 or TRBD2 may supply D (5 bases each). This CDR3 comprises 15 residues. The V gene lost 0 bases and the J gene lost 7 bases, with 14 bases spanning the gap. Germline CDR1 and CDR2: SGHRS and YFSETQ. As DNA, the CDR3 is TGCGCCAGCAGCTTGGATCTGGGGACGAGGAATGAGCAGTTCTTC. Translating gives CASSLDLGTRNEQFF.